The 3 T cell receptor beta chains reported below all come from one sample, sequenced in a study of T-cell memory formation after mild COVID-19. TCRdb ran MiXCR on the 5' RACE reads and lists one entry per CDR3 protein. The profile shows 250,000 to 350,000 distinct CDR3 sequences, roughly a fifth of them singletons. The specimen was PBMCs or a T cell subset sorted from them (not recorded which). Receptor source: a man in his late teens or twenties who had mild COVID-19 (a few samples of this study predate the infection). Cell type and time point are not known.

The CDR3 region is CASRGTGRAGANVLTF. As DNA, the CDR3 is TGTGCCAGCAGAGGGACAGGGCGCGCCGGGGCCAACGTCCTGACTTTC. V usage is TRBV12-3 or TRBV12-4 and J usage is TRBJ2-6; TRBD1 matches 9 bases. CDR3 length equals 16 residues. The J segment lost 4 bases and the V segment lost 6 bases, leaving 7 bases of the junction unmatched.

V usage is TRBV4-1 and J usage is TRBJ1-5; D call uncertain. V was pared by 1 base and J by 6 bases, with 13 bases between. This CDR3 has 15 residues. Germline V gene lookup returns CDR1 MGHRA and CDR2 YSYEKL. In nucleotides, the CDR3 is TGCGCCAGCAGCCAAGGAATGGCGTTAGGTCAGCCCCAGCATTTT. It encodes CASSQGMALGQPQHF.

CDR3 sequence (DNA): TGTGCCAGCAGCAAGGACCGGCGGCTTTCACCCCTCCACTTT. Its translation is CASSKDRRLSPLHF. V is TRBV7-9 and J is TRBJ1-6; D is unresolved. Trimming pared 5 bases from V and 9 bases from J, leaving 14 bases between. CDR3 size: 14 residues. The germline V gene encodes CDR1 SEHNR and CDR2 FQNEAQ (reference sequence).